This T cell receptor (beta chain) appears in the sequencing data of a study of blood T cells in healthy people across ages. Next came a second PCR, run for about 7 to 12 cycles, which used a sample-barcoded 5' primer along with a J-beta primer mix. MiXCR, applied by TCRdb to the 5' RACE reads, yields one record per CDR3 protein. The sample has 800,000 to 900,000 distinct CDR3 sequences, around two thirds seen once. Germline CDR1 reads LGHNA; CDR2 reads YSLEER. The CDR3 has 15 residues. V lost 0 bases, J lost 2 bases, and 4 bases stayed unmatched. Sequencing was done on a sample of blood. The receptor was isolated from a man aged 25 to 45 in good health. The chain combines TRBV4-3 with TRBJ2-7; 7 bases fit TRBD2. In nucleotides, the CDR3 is TGCGCCAGCAGCCAAGATCTAGCGGAGCCCTACGAGCAGTACTTC. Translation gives CASSQDLAEPYEQYF.